The 19 T cell receptor beta chains in this list originate from one sample, sequenced in a study of blood T cells in healthy people across ages. Then a second PCR, running about 7 to 11 cycles, was carried out with a sample-barcoded 5' primer and a J-beta primer mix. MiXCR, run by TCRdb on the 5' RACE reads, gives a single entry per CDR3 protein. The sample has some 1 million distinct CDR3 sequences; 35% to 50% are singletons. Sequenced sample: blood. The source is a woman aged 55-70 years in good health.

This clonotype occurred a few times. The rearrangement joins TRBV29-1 to TRBJ2-1; 9 positions match TRBD2. This CDR3 spans 15 amino acids. Germline V CDR1 and CDR2: SQVTM, ANQGSEA. V trimming: 4 bases; J trimming: 1 base; junction bases outside the gene matches: 5. The CDR3 region is CSVGGLAVSYNEQFF. CDR3 bases: TGCAGCGTTGGGGGACTAGCTGTTTCCTACAATGAGCAGTTCTTC.

The CDR3 nucleotides are TGCGCCAGCAGCTTCACTAGCGCCGGAGGGAGTGAGCAGTTCTTC. Protein sequence: CASSFTSAGGSEQFF. The rearrangement uses TRBV5-1 and TRBJ2-1, with TRBD2 identical over 7 bases. The length of the CDR3 is 15 residues. The trim removed 2 bases at V and 9 bases at J, leaving 11 bases unmatched. In germline, CDR1 is SGHRS, CDR2 YFSETQ.

V usage is TRBV11-2 and J usage is TRBJ2-2, with D perhaps matching TRBD1 (5 bases). The length of the CDR3 is 14 residues. Trimming took 4 bases from V and 4 from J, leaving 10 bases between them. Germline V gives CDR1 SGHAT, CDR2 FQNNGV. The DNA of the CDR3 is TGTGCCAGCAGCTATCAGGGATCCACCGGGGAGCTGTTTTTT. Encoded protein: CASSYQGSTGELFF. Complete variable domain (other parts from reference TRBV11-2 and TRBJ2-2): EAGVAQSPRYKIIEKRQSVAFWCNPISGHATLYWYQQILGQGPKLLIQFQNNGVVDDSQLPKDRFSAERLKGVDSTLKIQPAKLEDSAVYLCASSYQGSTGELFFGEGSRLTVL.

This chain joins TRBV10-3 and TRBJ2-7; either TRBD1 or TRBD2 may fit D (5 bases each). Germline lookup yields CDR1 ENHRY and CDR2 SYGVKD. V lost 8 bases and J lost 7, with 15 bases in between. The CDR3 totals 12 residues. The CDR3 protein is CAIGGVRNEQYF. In nucleotides, the CDR3 is TGTGCCATCGGGGGAGTCAGGAATGAGCAGTACTTC.

This clonotype has more than one count but fewer than ten. This chain links TRBV9 with TRBJ2-7; 7 positions agree with TRBD1. Germline V gene lookup returns CDR1 SGDLS and CDR2 YYNGEE. V was pared by 0 bases and J by 2 bases, with 2 bases of the junction left unmatched. This CDR3 is 14 amino acids long. The CDR3 DNA is TGTGCCAGCAGCGTAGGGGACAGACCCTACGAGCAGTACTTC. The encoded protein is CASSVGDRPYEQYF.

The CDR3 protein is CSARALGGTYVEQYF. The DNA of the CDR3 is TGCAGTGCTAGAGCCCTCGGGGGGACCTACGTGGAGCAGTACTTC. The chain recombines TRBV20-1 with TRBJ2-1; 7 nucleotides match TRBD2. The end of the DNA is better explained by TRBJ2-7, so the J call may be wrong. The CDR3 runs 15 residues. Germline-derived CDR1 and CDR2 are DFQATT and SNEGSKA (reference sequence).

This rearrangement joins TRBV2 to TRBJ2-5; D may be TRBD1 (6 bases). The CDR3 loop spans 11 amino acids. V was shortened by 6 bases and J by 7 bases, with 9 bases between the two germline ends. CDR1 is SNHLY and CDR2 is FYNNEI in the germline V gene. In DNA, the CDR3 is TGTGCCAGCAGACAGGGTGGGACCCAGTACTTC. Its protein product is CASRQGGTQYF.

The chain uses TRBV5-1 and TRBJ2-5; D is perhaps TRBD1 (6 bases). CDR3 size: 16 residues. Trimming took 0 bases from V and 1 from J, leaving 13 bases between them. The germline V gene has CDR1 SGHRS and CDR2 YFSETQ. In DNA form, the CDR3 reads TGCGCCAGCAGCTTGGCCTTAACAGGGATCCAAGAGACCCAGTACTTC. Amino acids: CASSLALTGIQETQYF.

V and J are TRBV9 and TRBJ2-7; D possibly corresponds to TRBD1 (5 bases). The CDR3 loop spans 15 amino acids. V was pared by 3 bases and J by 1 base, with 14 bases between. Germline CDR1 reads SGDLS; CDR2 reads YYNGEE. For the CDR3, the DNA is TGTGCCAGCAGCGCCAGGGTGGGCACGTCCTACGAGCAGTACTTC. It yields the protein CASSARVGTSYEQYF.

This chain links TRBV24-1 with TRBJ2-1, with TRBD1 matching over 8 bases. CDR3 length equals 15 residues. Germline values: CDR1 KGHDR, CDR2 SFDVKD. With 4 bases clipped from V and 4 bases from J, the junction kept 5 bases outside the gene matches. In nucleotides, the CDR3 is TGTGCCACCAGTGACCGCACAGGGGGGTACAATGAGCAGTTCTTC. Its translation: CATSDRTGGYNEQFF.

This rearrangement joins TRBV5-1 to TRBJ2-2; D not certain. This CDR3 region has 15 residues. Germline V gene lookup returns CDR1 SGHRS and CDR2 YFSETQ. V was pared by 1 base and J by 4 bases, with 11 bases between. CDR3 nucleotide sequence: TGCGCCAGCAGCTTGATGATCTCGGGCACCGGGGAGCTGTTTTTT. Protein product: CASSLMISGTGELFF.

This clonotype was seen a few times. The rearrangement uses TRBV7-2 and TRBJ2-1; 7 bases agree with TRBD1. The CDR3 extends over 15 amino acids. The germline CDR1 and CDR2 sequences are SGHTA and FQGNSA. J gave up 3 bases and V 2 bases, and 4 bases lay outside the gene matches. The CDR3 DNA reads as TGTGCCAGCAGCTTACAACAGGGGATCTACAATGAGCAGTTCTTC. Its protein is CASSLQQGIYNEQFF.

The chain combines TRBV7-2 with TRBJ1-3; D remains ambiguous. V lost 5 bases and J lost 4, with 21 bases in between. CDR3 length equals 17 residues. Germline CDR1 reads SGHTA; CDR2 reads FQGNSA. The CDR3 protein is CASSLSDRTYRGNTIYF. CDR3 sequence (DNA): TGTGCCAGCAGCCTATCGGACCGGACGTATCGGGGAAACACCATATATTTT. Full variable domain (remainder filled in from reference TRBV7-2 and TRBJ1-3): GAGVSQSPSNKVTEKGKDVELRCDPISGHTALYWYRQSLGQGLEFLIYFQGNSAPDKSGLPSDRFSAERTGGSVSTLTIQRTQQEDSAVYLCASSLSDRTYRGNTIYFGEGSWLTVV.

This sequence joins TRBV7-9 and TRBJ1-1; D remains unclear. Trimming cost V 9 bases and J 5 bases, with 16 bases left between them. This CDR3 has 13 amino acids. CDR1 and CDR2 from the germline V gene are SEHNR and FQNEAQ (reference sequence). The CDR3 DNA sequence: TGTGCCAGTGCTCACGGAGGAACGACTGAAGCTTTCTTT. Translation: CASAHGGTTEAFF.

The V gene is TRBV9, the J gene TRBJ1-6; the D gene is possibly TRBD1 (6 bases). The CDR3 extends over 14 amino acids. V shed 3 bases and J shed 10 bases, with 14 bases lying between them. CDR1 is SGDLS and CDR2 is YYNGEE in the germline V gene. This chain's CDR3 is CASSARDTRSPLHF. As DNA, the CDR3 is TGTGCCAGCAGCGCCCGGGACACCAGGTCACCCCTCCACTTT.

This clonotype was seen more than once but under ten times. This chain uses TRBV6-5 with TRBJ2-5; no definite D call. This CDR3 has 16 amino acids. The V end lost 0 bases, the J end lost 1 base, and 12 bases lay between the germline ends. The germline V gene has CDR1 MNHEY and CDR2 SVGAGI. The CDR3: CASSYSIMDFQETQYF. Written as DNA, the CDR3 is TGTGCCAGCAGTTACTCGATTATGGATTTCCAAGAGACCCAGTACTTC.

This clonotype came up a few times. This chain links TRBV28 with TRBJ1-5; D is unclear. The ends were cut back, 3 bases at V and 4 bases at J, with 7 bases in the middle. Per the germline V gene, CDR1 is MDHEN and CDR2 is SYDVKM. The CDR3 is made up of 13 amino acids. This chain's CDR3 is CASSLRRNQPQHF. The CDR3 DNA sequence: TGTGCCAGCAGTTTGAGACGGAATCAGCCCCAGCATTTT.

The V gene is TRBV27, the J gene TRBJ2-7, with D perhaps being TRBD1 or TRBD2 (5 bases each). V was pared by 3 bases and J by 0 bases, with 18 bases between. The CDR3 extends over 17 amino acids. Per the germline V gene, CDR1 is MNHEY and CDR2 is SMNVEV (reference sequence). CDR3 protein: CASSFRARGVSSYEQYF. The CDR3, as DNA: TGTGCCAGCAGTTTCAGGGCGAGGGGAGTTAGCTCCTACGAGCAGTACTTC.

In regard to this clonotype: One end of the junction varies from germline; a read error may be responsible. The genes are TRBV12-5 and TRBJ2-5; D is perhaps TRBD2 (6 bases). The DNA end is more similar to TRBJ2-7, so the J call may be wrong. Germline loops: CDR1 LGHNT, CDR2 FRNRAP. CDR3 length equals 17 residues. The CDR3 loop reads CASGLVVGGSTPYEQYF. Written as DNA, the CDR3 is TGTGCTAGTGGGTTGGTTGTCGGGGGTAGCACGCCTTACGAGCAGTACTTC.